One sample yielded the 21 T cell receptor beta chains listed below, sequenced in a study of ipilimumab plus nivolumab after autologous stem cell transplantation. The method was immunoSEQ multiplex PCR; TCRdb's version includes in-frame clones alone and lacks a portion of them. The repertoire holds tens of thousands of clones, with about 83% as singletons. The sample consisted of PBMCs, taken in a trial of ipilimumab plus nivolumab as post-transplant consolidation. These receptors originate from a male donor with diffuse large B-cell lymphoma.

This clone was recorded a few times. Other DNA sequences in this specimen translate into the identical CDR3. The gene calls are TRBV7-3 and TRBJ2-2, with D possibly called TRBD1 or TRBD2 (5 bases each). From germline, CDR1 is SGHTA and CDR2 FQGTGA. Trimming removed 0 bases from V and 2 bases from J, with 7 bases in between. The CDR3 totals 15 residues. The CDR3 sequence is CASSLTGTNTGELFF. The CDR3 region has the DNA TGTGCCAGCAGCTTAACAGGGACCAACACCGGGGAGCTGTTTTTT.

The chain links TRBV18 to TRBJ1-4; TRBD1 agrees at 7 bases. Germline CDR1 and CDR2: KGHSH and LQKENI. This CDR3 is built from 16 residues. Trimming cost V 3 bases and J 7 bases; bases outside gene matches: 11. CDR3 loop: CASSPKTGAGGEKLFF. The CDR3 bases are TGTGCCAGCTCACCTAAAACAGGGGCTGGGGGTGAAAAACTGTTTTTT.

The rearrangement joins TRBV5-4 to TRBJ2-5; no reliable D call. Germline V gives CDR1 SGHNT, CDR2 YYREEE (reference sequence). V was trimmed by 0 bases and J by 0 bases, leaving 9 bases between them. The CDR3 is 15 amino acids. The CDR3 sequence: CASSLVATNQETQYF. Written as DNA, the CDR3 is TGTGCCAGCAGCTTGGTGGCGACAAACCAAGAGACCCAGTACTTC.

The genes are TRBV9 and TRBJ2-3; 12 nucleotides match TRBD2. This CDR3 contains 16 residues. The germline gives CDR1 SGDLS, CDR2 YYNGEE. V shed 5 bases and J 2 bases; nucleotides not matched to a gene: 6. For the CDR3, the DNA is TGTGCCAGCAGTGCTAGCGGGGGGGCTCCCACAGATACGCAGTATTTT. Its protein is CASSASGGAPTDTQYF.

The chain employs TRBV7-2 and TRBJ2-3; a possible D gene is TRBD2 (5 bases). This CDR3 comprises 13 residues. The germline V gene encodes CDR1 SGHTA and CDR2 FQGNSA. V was shortened by 5 bases and J by 5 bases, with 11 bases between the two germline ends. For the CDR3, the DNA is TGTGCCAGCAGCCAAGCGGAGAGAGATACGCAGTATTTT. It yields the protein CASSQAERDTQYF.

This chain joins TRBV27 and TRBJ2-3, with a weak D call TRBD1 (5 bases). Trimming shortened V by 3 bases and J by 1 base, and 14 bases separated the two germline ends. The germline gives CDR1 MNHEY, CDR2 SMNVEV (reference sequence). The CDR3 extends over 16 amino acids. DNA of the CDR3: TGTGCCAGCAGTTTGGGTCTCAGGGTCCGCACAGATACGCAGTATTTT. Translating gives CASSLGLRVRTDTQYF.

This chain joins TRBV19 and TRBJ1-1, with D possibly TRBD1 on 6 matching bases. The CDR3 consists of 16 residues. Germline lookup yields CDR1 LNHDA and CDR2 SQIVND (reference sequence). The V end was cut by 1 base, the J end by 6 bases, with 18 bases between. The CDR3 DNA reads TGTGCCAGTAGTATAGGTGGGGGCGCCACTGGGGCTGAAGCTTTCTTT. Protein product: CASSIGGGATGAEAFF.

This chain connects TRBV7-2 to TRBJ1-6, with a possible D match to TRBD1 (5 bases). CDR3 length equals 15 residues. Per germline, CDR1 SGHTA and CDR2 FQGNSA. V dropped 6 bases and J dropped 5 bases, with 14 bases sitting between them. The CDR3 nucleotides are TGTGCCAGCAGGCCCCCGGGACGGAATAATTCACCCCTCCACTTT. This sequence encodes CASRPPGRNNSPLHF.

This CDR3 reads CASSLEGTGGEQYF. CDR3 sequence (DNA): TGTGCCAGCAGCTTAGAAGGGACAGGGGGCGAGCAGTACTTC. This chain joins TRBV7-9 and TRBJ2-7; 11 positions agree with TRBD1. The germline V gene has CDR1 SEHNR and CDR2 FQNEAQ (reference sequence). The J segment lost 6 bases and the V segment lost 1 base, leaving 2 bases of the junction unmatched. The CDR3 loop spans 14 amino acids. The complete variable domain, with remaining parts taken from reference TRBV7-9 and TRBJ2-7, reads DTGVSQNPRHKITKRGQNVTFRCDPISEHNRLYWYRQTLGQGPEFLTYFQNEAQLEKSRLLSDRFSAERPKGSFSTLEIQRTEQGDSAMYLCASSLEGTGGEQYFGPGTRLTVT.

V gene TRBV27 combines with J gene TRBJ2-5; D might be TRBD2 (5 bases). V was shortened by 5 bases and J by 5 bases, with 18 bases between the two germline ends. CDR3 length: 15 residues. Germline V gives CDR1 MNHEY, CDR2 SMNVEV (reference sequence). CDR3 in DNA: TGTGCCAGCAGTCCCCGGGGTGAGAGATCTGAGACCCAGTACTTC. Its protein product is CASSPRGERSETQYF.

V is TRBV6-5 and J is TRBJ1-2; perhaps TRBD1 as D (5 bases). Trimming pared 10 bases from V and 11 bases from J, leaving 11 bases between. This CDR3 has 9 residues. CDR1 and CDR2 (germline): MNHEY, SVGAGI. CDR3 residues: CATTGEYTF. DNA of the CDR3: TGTGCCACCACGGGGGAGTACACCTTC.

This clone appeared once. Mismatch with germline at one junction end may stem from a read error. The same CDR3 can be traced to other DNA sequences in this sample. V and J are TRBV6-4 and TRBJ2-1, with TRBD2 identical over 9 bases. The CDR3 sequence is 16 residues long. Germline V lookup: CDR1 MRHNA, CDR2 SNTAGT. Written as DNA, the CDR3 is TGTGCCAGCAGTGACTCGAACGGCCTAGCGGGGAACCGCAGGGTCTTC. Its protein is CASSDSNGLAGNRRVF.

The chain combines TRBV7-8 with TRBJ1-5; 9 bases map to TRBD1. Losses at the gene ends were 4 bases for V and 1 base for J; bases not matched to a gene: 5. In germline, CDR1 is SGHVS, CDR2 FQNEAQ. The CDR3 sequence is 16 residues long. In DNA, the CDR3 is TGTGCCAGCAGCTCGTGGACAGGGGCCAGCAATCAGCCCCAGCATTTT. Translated, it gives CASSSWTGASNQPQHF.

The chain recombines TRBV27 with TRBJ1-5; 10 bases line up with TRBD1. With 6 bases clipped from V and 7 bases from J, the junction kept 6 bases outside the gene matches. Germline CDR1 and CDR2: MNHEY and SMNVEV (reference sequence). CDR3 length: 14 amino acids. The CDR3 region is CASSRGQGLQPQHF. DNA of the CDR3: TGTGCCAGCAGCCGGGGACAGGGGTTACAGCCCCAGCATTTT.

V usage is TRBV2 and J usage is TRBJ1-2, with 8 bases matching TRBD1. Unmatched junction bases numbered 17, after V lost 7 bases and J lost 4 bases. CDR3 size: 17 residues. CDR1 is SNHLY, CDR2 FYNNEI, per germline. The CDR3 region has the DNA TGTGCCAGCAATGGACAGGGCGTAATACTTAAGGGCTATGGCTACACCTTC. It yields the protein CASNGQGVILKGYGYTF. Filled out from reference TRBV2 and TRBJ1-2, the complete variable domain reads EPEVTQTPSHQVTQMGQEVILRCVPISNHLYFYWYRQILGQKVEFLVSFYNNEISEKSEIFDDQFSVERPDGSNFTLKIRSTKLEDSAMYFCASNGQGVILKGYGYTFGSGTRLTVV.

The chain links TRBV6-5 to TRBJ2-2; D is perhaps TRBD1 or TRBD2 (5 bases each). CDR3 length: 15 residues. Looked up from germline, CDR1 is MNHEY and CDR2 is SVGAGI. V was shortened by 6 bases and J by 0 bases, with 11 bases between the two germline ends. The CDR3 is CASRKGTTNTGELFF. CDR3 nucleotide sequence: TGTGCCAGCAGAAAGGGGACCACGAACACCGGGGAGCTGTTTTTT.

The chain couples TRBV29-1 to TRBJ1-5; possible D gene TRBD1, 6 bases. The CDR3 spans 14 residues. Deletions cut 5 bases from V and 5 bases from J, with 16 bases between. The germline V gene has CDR1 SQVTM and CDR2 ANQGSEA. The CDR3 spells CSVSSGSGDQPQHF. The CDR3 region has the DNA TGCAGCGTTTCATCTGGGTCAGGGGATCAGCCCCAGCATTTT.

The chain recombines TRBV6-5 with TRBJ2-3; D gene uncertain. This CDR3 spans 14 amino acids. V lost 6 bases to trimming and J lost 0 bases, with 10 bases between them. Germline assignment: CDR1 MNHEY and CDR2 SVGAGI. The CDR3 sequence: CASSTEVSTDTQYF. The CDR3 DNA is TGTGCCAGCAGCACTGAGGTTAGCACAGATACGCAGTATTTT.

The table lists this clone with a count of one. This chain links TRBV2 with TRBJ2-3, with TRBD2 as a possible D gene (6 bases). Trimming took off 7 bases at V and 0 bases at J, with 11 bases between the two ends. CDR1 is SNHLY, CDR2 FYNNEI, per germline. The CDR3 totals 14 residues. CDR3 DNA: TGTGCCAGCATAGCGGTCCATAGCACAGATACGCAGTATTTT. Encoded protein: CASIAVHSTDTQYF.

The CDR3 DNA reads as TGTGCCAGCAGCATCACAGGGGTTTACTATGGCTACACCTTC. The encoded protein is CASSITGVYYGYTF. The chain has TRBV5-6 and TRBJ1-2; 7 bases agree with TRBD1. Looked up from germline, CDR1 is SGHDT and CDR2 is YYEEEE. The CDR3 totals 14 residues. The ends lost 4 bases at V and 3 bases at J; junction bases unmatched: 6.

The chain uses TRBV6-5 and TRBJ2-7; no firm D call. CDR3 length: 12 residues. The germline CDR1 and CDR2 sequences are MNHEY and SVGAGI. V was shortened by 6 bases and J by 2 bases, with 8 bases between the two germline ends. DNA for the CDR3: TGTGCCAGCAGCCACTTAACCTACGAGCAGTACTTC. It encodes CASSHLTYEQYF.